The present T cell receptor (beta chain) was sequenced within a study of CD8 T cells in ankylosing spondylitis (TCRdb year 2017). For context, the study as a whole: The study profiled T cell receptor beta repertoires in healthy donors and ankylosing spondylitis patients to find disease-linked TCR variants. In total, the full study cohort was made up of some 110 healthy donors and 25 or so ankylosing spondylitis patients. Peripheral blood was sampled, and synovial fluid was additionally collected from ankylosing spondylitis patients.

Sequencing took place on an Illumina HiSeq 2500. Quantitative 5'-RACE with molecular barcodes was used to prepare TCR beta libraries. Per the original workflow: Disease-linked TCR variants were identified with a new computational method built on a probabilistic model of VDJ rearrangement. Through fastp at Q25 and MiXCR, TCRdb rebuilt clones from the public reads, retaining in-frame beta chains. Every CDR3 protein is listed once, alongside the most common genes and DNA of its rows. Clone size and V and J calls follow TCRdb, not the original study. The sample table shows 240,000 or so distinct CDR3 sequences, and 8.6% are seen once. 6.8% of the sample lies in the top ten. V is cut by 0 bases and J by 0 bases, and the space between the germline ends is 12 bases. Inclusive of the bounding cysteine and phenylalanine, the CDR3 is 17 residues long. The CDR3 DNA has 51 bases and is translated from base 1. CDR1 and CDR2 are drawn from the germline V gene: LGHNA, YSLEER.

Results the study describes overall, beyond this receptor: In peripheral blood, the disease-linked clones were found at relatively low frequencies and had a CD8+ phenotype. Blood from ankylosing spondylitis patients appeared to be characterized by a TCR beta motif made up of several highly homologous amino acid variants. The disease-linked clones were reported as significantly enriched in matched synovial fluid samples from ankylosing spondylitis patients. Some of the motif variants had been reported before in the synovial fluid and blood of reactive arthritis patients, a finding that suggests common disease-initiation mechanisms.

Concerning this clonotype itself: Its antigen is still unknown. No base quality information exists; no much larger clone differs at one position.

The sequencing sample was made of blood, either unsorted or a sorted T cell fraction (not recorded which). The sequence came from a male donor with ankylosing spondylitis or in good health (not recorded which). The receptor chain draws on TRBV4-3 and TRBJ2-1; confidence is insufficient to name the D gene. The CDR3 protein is CASSQDGTASSYNEQFF. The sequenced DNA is TGCGCCAGCAGCCAAGATGGCACAGCGAGCTCCTACAATGAGCAGTTCTTC.